This note documents a single T cell receptor beta chain sequence. From germline, CDR1 is SGDLS and CDR2 YYNGEE. CDR3 length: 14 residues. Trimming pared 1 base from V and 0 bases from J, leaving 7 bases between. CD8 cells regarded as naive lacked CD45RO, were positively chosen for CCR7, and omitted terminally differentiated effector memory CD45RA+ cells. Those who donated were healthy HIV-negative adults, with no recent acute infections or vaccinations reported. The record originates from a study of shared clonotypes between healthy human individuals. Study-wide context: For every donor, three CD4 naive, three CD4 memory, two CD8 naive and one CD8 memory plates were used.

Original handling: ImmunoSEQ output held junction-only sequences without quality scores, so filtering differed. Repertoires were generated with immunoSEQ multiplex PCR, while TCRdb's copy carries only in-frame clones and drops some. V, J and clone size are those of that table, while D and trimming were read from the DNA. The sample yields 650,000 to 800,000 clones, around 90% seen once. The sequence was obtained from a man aged 25 to 45 in good health. Sample: naive CD8+ T cells sorted from blood. V usage is TRBV9 and J usage is TRBJ1-1; perhaps TRBD1 as D (5 bases). CDR3 amino acids: CASSVSRVNTEAFF. The CDR3 DNA reads as TGTGCCAGCAGCGTATCCAGGGTGAACACTGAAGCTTTCTTT.